What follows are 17 T cell receptor beta chains derived from one specimen sequenced in a study of cytomegalovirus exposure and HLA in healthy donors. This PCR relied on a set of 60 Vbeta primers and 13 Jbeta primers. TCRdb keeps only in-frame clones here, not all; method: immunoSEQ multiplex PCR. Here the sample spans around 100,000 clones, 60% to 85% being singletons. Input material: PBMCs. The source of these receptors is a female donor in good health and CMV-seropositive.

This sequence joins TRBV29-1 and TRBJ2-3; D call uncertain. CDR1 is SQVTM and CDR2 is ANQGSEA in the germline V gene. The CDR3 is 11 amino acids. V shed 3 bases and J shed 7 bases, with 8 bases lying between them. The chain's CDR3 is CSVDRLNTQYF. The CDR3, as DNA: TGCAGCGTTGACCGACTTAATACGCAGTATTTT.

CDR3 DNA: TGTGCCAGCAGCCTGCCGAGGGTCAACACCATATATTTT. Residues: CASSLPRVNTIYF. V usage is TRBV28 and J usage is TRBJ1-3; D is ambiguous. Looked up from germline, CDR1 is MDHEN and CDR2 is SYDVKM. V gave up 6 bases and J gave up 7 bases, with 13 bases separating them. The CDR3 is made up of 13 amino acids.

This clone was seen a few times. The chain employs TRBV4-1 and TRBJ2-7; 11 bases line up with TRBD1. V lost 3 bases and J lost 3; bases outside the gene matches: 7. The CDR3 extends over 16 amino acids. Germline-derived CDR1 and CDR2 are MGHRA and YSYEKL. For the CDR3, the DNA is TGCGCCAGCAGCCATCTCGGGACAGGGGGGGACTACGAGCAGTACTTC. Protein: CASSHLGTGGDYEQYF.

This clone has just a few counts. J is TRBJ2-5 and V is TRBV5-4; D is unresolved. Per the germline V gene, CDR1 is SGHNT and CDR2 is YYREEE (reference sequence). Between the trimmed V and J ends, which lost 3 bases and 2 bases, there was a span of 11 bases. The CDR3 is 14 amino acids. In DNA form, the CDR3 reads TGTGCCAGCAGCTCGCCCAGGTATCAAGAGACCCAGTACTTC. Translating it yields CASSSPRYQETQYF.

The genes are TRBV28 and TRBJ2-7; TRBD2 aligns across 7 bases. The V segment lost 7 bases and the J segment 1 base; nucleotides outside the gene matches: 10. The CDR3 is made up of 15 amino acids. The germline V gene encodes CDR1 MDHEN and CDR2 SYDVKM. As DNA, the CDR3 is TGTGCCAGCATCGGTGGGGTAGCGGGTTCCTACGAGCAGTACTTC. Residues: CASIGGVAGSYEQYF.

The J gene is TRBJ1-5, the V gene TRBV30; the D gene is possibly TRBD1 (6 bases). V dropped 5 bases and J dropped 1 base, with 15 bases sitting between them. Germline V gene sequence: CDR1 GTSNPN, CDR2 SVGIG (reference sequence). CDR3 length: 15 amino acids. The CDR3 DNA sequence: TGTGCCTGGGCTCCAACAGGGTCGAGCAATCAGCCCCAGCATTTT. It specifies CAWAPTGSSNQPQHF.

The V and J genes are TRBV29-1 and TRBJ2-4; 9 bases are shared with TRBD1. The germline V gene has CDR1 SQVTM and CDR2 ANQGSEA. The CDR3 contains 15 residues. J lost 9 bases, V lost 4 bases, and 13 bases had no gene match. CDR3 sequence: CSVGIPERQGGIQYF. CDR3 DNA: TGCAGCGTTGGAATACCAGAGAGACAGGGGGGCATTCAGTACTTC.

V usage is TRBV9 and J usage is TRBJ2-3; a weak D match, TRBD1 (5 bases). Germline V gene data show CDR1 as SGDLS and CDR2 as YYNGEE. V was cut by 2 bases and J by 0 bases, with 13 bases left in between. This CDR3 has 16 residues. CDR3: CASSVSPRQSTDTQYF. CDR3 bases: TGTGCCAGCAGCGTCTCCCCGAGACAGAGCACAGATACGCAGTATTTT.

The V call is TRBV11-2, the J call TRBJ1-3, with D hard to call. Germline V gene data show CDR1 as SGHAT and CDR2 as FQNNGV. The V gene lost 6 bases and the J gene lost 0 bases, with 6 bases spanning the gap. There are 13 residues in the CDR3. CDR3 bases: TGTGCCAGCAGGAAGAGCTCTGGAAACACCATATATTTT. Its translation: CASRKSSGNTIYF.

The chain couples TRBV6-4 to TRBJ2-1; 8 nucleotides match TRBD2. Trimming removed 0 bases from V and 9 bases from J; junction bases left unmatched: 10. Germline V gene data show CDR1 as MRHNA and CDR2 as SNTAGT. The CDR3 consists of 16 residues. CDR3 residues: CASSDSYRGGPGEQFF. Here the CDR3 DNA reads TGTGCCAGCAGTGACTCGTATCGGGGGGGGCCGGGTGAGCAGTTCTTC.

V gene TRBV27 combines with J gene TRBJ1-4; TRBD1 agrees at 7 bases. The V gene end was trimmed by 3 bases and the J gene end by 2 bases; junction bases not matched to a gene: 0. The length of the CDR3 is 14 residues. Looked up from germline, CDR1 is MNHEY and CDR2 is SMNVEV (reference sequence). The CDR3 DNA reads TGTGCCAGCAGTTTGACAGGGACTAATGAAAAACTGTTTTTT. Its protein is CASSLTGTNEKLFF.

J is TRBJ2-3 and V is TRBV7-2; 8 bases map to TRBD2. V was clipped by 5 bases and J by 3 bases; unmatched bases: 10. The germline gives CDR1 SGHTA, CDR2 FQGNSA. The CDR3 length is 16 residues. This chain's CDR3 is CASSPRAGGGTDTQYF. CDR3 sequence (DNA): TGTGCCAGCAGCCCCAGGGCCGGGGGGGGGACAGATACGCAGTATTTT. The full variable domain, rest sourced from reference TRBV7-2 and TRBJ2-3, is GAGVSQSPSNKVTEKGKDVELRCDPISGHTALYWYRQSLGQGLEFLIYFQGNSAPDKSGLPSDRFSAERTGGSVSTLTIQRTQQEDSAVYLCASSPRAGGGTDTQYFGPGTRLTVL.

V and J are TRBV5-1 and TRBJ1-1; unclear D gene. The ends were cut back, 0 bases at V and 0 bases at J, with 9 bases in the middle. The CDR3 totals 15 residues. Germline V gives CDR1 SGHRS, CDR2 YFSETQ. CDR3 region: CASSLAAGLNTEAFF. CDR3 coding DNA: TGCGCCAGCAGCTTGGCGGCGGGGTTGAACACTGAAGCTTTCTTT. Drawing the rest from reference TRBV5-1 and TRBJ1-1, the complete variable domain is KAGVTQTPRYLIKTRGQQVTLSCSPISGHRSVSWYQQTPGQGLQFLFEYFSETQRNKGNFPGRFSGRQFSNSRSEMNVSTLELGDSALYLCASSLAAGLNTEAFFGQGTRLTVV.

The chain carries TRBV6-5 and TRBJ2-5; no clear D. This CDR3 is built from 12 residues. Germline values: CDR1 MNHEY, CDR2 SVGAGI. Trimming cost V 3 bases and J 4 bases, with 6 bases left between them. CDR3 region: CASSYTGETQYF. For the CDR3, the DNA is TGTGCCAGCAGTTATACGGGAGAGACCCAGTACTTC.

The chain uses TRBV28 and TRBJ1-1; D is undetermined. Germline values: CDR1 MDHEN, CDR2 SYDVKM. CDR3 size: 13 residues. The ends were cut back, 8 bases at V and 2 bases at J, with 12 bases in the middle. In DNA form, the CDR3 reads TGTGCCAGCCGCGAGGGTATTAACACTGAAGCTTTCTTT. This sequence encodes CASREGINTEAFF.

This clone was observed once. The J gene is TRBJ2-7, the V gene TRBV27; 12 nucleotides match TRBD2. The CDR3 spans 15 residues. V lost 3 bases and J lost 6; bases outside the gene matches: 6. Germline assignment: CDR1 MNHEY and CDR2 SMNVEV (reference sequence). In nucleotides, the CDR3 is TGTGCCAGCAGTTTTAGACTAGCGGGAGATTCCGAGCAGTACTTC. Protein product: CASSFRLAGDSEQYF.

The gene calls are TRBV28 and TRBJ1-1, with D possibly TRBD1 on 5 matching bases. The V gene lost 3 bases and the J gene lost 1 base, with 12 bases spanning the gap. CDR1 is MDHEN, CDR2 SYDVKM, per germline. CDR3 length equals 15 residues. CDR3 DNA sequence: TGTGCCAGCAGTTTCGGGGGTAATGAGAACACTGAAGCTTTCTTT. The encoded protein is CASSFGGNENTEAFF.